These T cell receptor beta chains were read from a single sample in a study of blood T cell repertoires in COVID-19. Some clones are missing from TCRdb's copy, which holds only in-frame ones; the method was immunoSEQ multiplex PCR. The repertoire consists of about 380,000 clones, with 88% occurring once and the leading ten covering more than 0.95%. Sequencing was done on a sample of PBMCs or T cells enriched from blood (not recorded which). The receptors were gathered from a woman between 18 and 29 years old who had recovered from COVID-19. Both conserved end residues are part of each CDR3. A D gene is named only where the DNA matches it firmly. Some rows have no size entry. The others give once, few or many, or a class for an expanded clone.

cdr3_aa: CASSGGNTGELFF
cdr3_nt: TGTGCCAGCTCAGGCGGGAACACCGGGGAGCTGTTTTTT
clone_size: .
v_call: TRBV18
d_call: .
j_call: TRBJ2-2

cdr3_aa: CAWSGGNGNTIYF
cdr3_nt: TGTGCCTGGAGCGGGGGGAATGGAAACACCATATATTTT
clone_size: .
v_call: TRBV30
d_call: .
j_call: TRBJ1-3

cdr3_aa: CASSQEQGDYSPLHF
cdr3_nt: TGTGCCAGCAGCCAAGAACAGGGAGATTATTCACCCCTCCACTTT
clone_size: .
v_call: TRBV4-2
d_call: .
j_call: TRBJ1-6

cdr3_aa: CASSQGTDTIYF
cdr3_nt: TGCGCCAGCAGCCAGGGGACAGACACCATATATTTT
clone_size: .
v_call: TRBV5-1
d_call: TRBD1
j_call: TRBJ1-3

cdr3_aa: CASSVGASGGASSYNEQFF
cdr3_nt: TGTGCCAGCAGCGTAGGGGCTAGCGGGGGGGCCAGCTCCTACAATGAGCAGTTCTTC
clone_size: .
v_call: TRBV9
d_call: TRBD2
j_call: TRBJ2-1

cdr3_aa: CASSLVVTGGTEAFF
cdr3_nt: TGTGCCAGCAGCTTAGTAGTGACAGGGGGCACTGAAGCTTTCTTT
clone_size: .
v_call: TRBV11-2
d_call: TRBD1
j_call: TRBJ1-1

cdr3_aa: CASSLERRSVGNEQFF
cdr3_nt: TGTGCCAGCAGCTTGGAGAGACGGTCTGTCGGGAATGAGCAGTTCTTC
clone_size: .
v_call: TRBV5-5
d_call: .
j_call: TRBJ2-1

cdr3_aa: CASSYSRAGQYGYTF
cdr3_nt: TGTGCCAGCAGTTACTCGAGGGCAGGACAGTACGGCTACACCTTC
clone_size: once
v_call: TRBV6-5
d_call: .
j_call: TRBJ1-2

cdr3_aa: CASSPAHAGTDTQYF
cdr3_nt: TGTGCCAGCAGCCCCGCGCACGCGGGCACAGATACGCAGTATTTT
clone_size: .
v_call: TRBV6-5
d_call: .
j_call: TRBJ2-3

cdr3_aa: CASSVGSQGLETQYF
cdr3_nt: TGTGCCAGCAGCGTAGGTAGTCAGGGTCTTGAGACCCAGTACTTC
clone_size: .
v_call: TRBV9
d_call: .
j_call: TRBJ2-5

cdr3_aa: CASSSLIGDTQYF
cdr3_nt: TGCGCCAGCAGCTCGTTAATCGGGGATACGCAGTATTTT
clone_size: .
v_call: TRBV5-1
d_call: .
j_call: TRBJ2-3